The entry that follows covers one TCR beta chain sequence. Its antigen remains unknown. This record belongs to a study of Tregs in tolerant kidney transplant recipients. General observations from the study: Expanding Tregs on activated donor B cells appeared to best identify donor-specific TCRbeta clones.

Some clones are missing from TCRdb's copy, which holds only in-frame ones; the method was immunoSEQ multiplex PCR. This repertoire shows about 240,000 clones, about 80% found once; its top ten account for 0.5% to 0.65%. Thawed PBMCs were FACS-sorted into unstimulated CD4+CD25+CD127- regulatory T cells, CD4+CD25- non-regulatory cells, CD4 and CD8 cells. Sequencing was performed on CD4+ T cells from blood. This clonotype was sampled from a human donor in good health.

The CDR3 loop reads CASSGQGRTDTQYF. CDR3 nucleotides: TGTGCCAGCAGTGGACAGGGGAGGACAGATACGCAGTATTTT. The V call is TRBV2, the J call TRBJ2-3; 8 nucleotides align to TRBD1. The CDR3 runs to 14 residues. Trimming removed 4 bases from V and 3 bases from J; junction bases left unmatched: 3. Per germline, CDR1 SNHLY and CDR2 FYNNEI.